These 12 T cell receptor beta chains were all obtained from the same sample, sequenced in a study of cytomegalovirus exposure and HLA in healthy donors. This PCR relied on a set of 60 Vbeta primers and 13 Jbeta primers. Here immunoSEQ multiplex PCR was the method, and the copy in TCRdb shows in-frame clones only, minus some. The table has 150,000 to 200,000 clones, 82% seen once. Sequencing used PBMCs. These receptors were obtained from a woman aged 50 to 60 in good health and CMV-seropositive.

This clone occurred a few times. This chain connects TRBV29-1 to TRBJ2-5, with TRBD1 identical over 12 bases. J was trimmed by 5 bases and V by 6 bases; bases with no gene match: 10. The length of the CDR3 is 15 residues. Germline-derived CDR1 and CDR2 are SQVTM and ANQGSEA. This CDR3 is CSVDTGTGGSETQYF. The DNA of the CDR3 is TGCAGCGTAGATACCGGGACAGGGGGCTCGGAGACCCAGTACTTC.

Remarks on this clone: This sample also contains other DNA sequences that code for the same CDR3. The gene calls are TRBV27 and TRBJ1-1; 10 nucleotides align to TRBD1. The CDR3 has 14 amino acids. V lost 5 bases to trimming and J lost 5 bases; unmatched junction nucleotides: 5. Per germline, CDR1 MNHEY and CDR2 SMNVEV (reference sequence). The CDR3: CASSPRTGGTEAFF. CDR3 nucleotides: TGTGCCAGCAGTCCCCGGACAGGGGGGACTGAAGCTTTCTTT.

The chain is built from TRBV7-9 and TRBJ2-6; TRBD1 matches at 12 bases. J gave up 4 bases and V 5 bases, and 9 bases lay outside the gene matches. The CDR3 loop spans 18 amino acids. Germline-derived CDR1 and CDR2 are SEHNR and FQNEAQ (reference sequence). For the CDR3, the DNA is TGTGCCAGCAGCCTAAGGGACAGGGGGCAGGGCGGGGCCAACGTCCTGACTTTC. Its protein is CASSLRDRGQGGANVLTF.

The chain uses TRBV4-3 and TRBJ2-5; 9 bases map to TRBD1. The CDR3 is 16 residues long. Germline lookup yields CDR1 LGHNA and CDR2 YSLEER. J lost 3 bases, V lost 1 base, and 6 bases had no gene match. CDR3: CASSQGSGQGKETQYF. The CDR3 DNA follows: TGCGCCAGCAGCCAAGGGTCGGGACAGGGAAAAGAGACCCAGTACTTC.

V is TRBV4-3 and J is TRBJ2-2; D call uncertain. V was shortened by 0 bases and J by 0 bases, with 11 bases between the two germline ends. This CDR3 has 17 residues. Germline loops: CDR1 LGHNA, CDR2 YSLEER. The CDR3 reads CASSQDPVPANTGELFF. DNA for the CDR3: TGCGCCAGCAGCCAAGATCCCGTCCCCGCGAACACCGGGGAGCTGTTTTTT.

The genes are TRBV5-8 and TRBJ2-1; 7 bases line up with TRBD1. Germline CDR1 and CDR2: SGHTS and YDEGEE. The CDR3 has 14 amino acids. CDR3 coding DNA: TGTCATAGTAGGGGGCCGAAATTCTACAATGAGCAGTTCTTC. Translated: CHSRGPKFYNEQFF.

This clone was picked up a small number of times. The chain couples TRBV6-1 to TRBJ1-6, with D tentatively TRBD1 (5 bases). Germline assignment: CDR1 MNHNS and CDR2 SASEGT. V lost 1 base and J lost 5, with 9 bases in between. The CDR3 has 15 residues. CDR3 sequence (DNA): TGTGCCAGCAGTGAAGGGGGGGTGGATAATTCACCCCTCCACTTT. This gives the protein CASSEGGVDNSPLHF.

Only one count was recorded for this clone. DNA of the CDR3: TGCGCCAGCAGGGGTAAGGGGTACGAGCAGTACTTC. Encoded protein: CASRGKGYEQYF. The chain is built from TRBV5-1 and TRBJ2-7; D perhaps matches TRBD1 (5 bases). Looked up from germline, CDR1 is SGHRS and CDR2 is YFSETQ. Trimming stripped 5 bases from V and 4 bases from J, with 10 bases between. This CDR3 is built from 12 residues.

The chain carries TRBV5-5 and TRBJ1-3; possible D gene TRBD1, 5 bases. The germline gives CDR1 SGHKS, CDR2 YYEKEE (reference sequence). V lost 4 bases, J lost 11 bases, and 19 bases lay in between. The CDR3 is 14 residues long. The DNA for the CDR3 is TGTGCCAGCAGCGTCCGGACATTGGAATCCCCCATATATTTT. The encoded protein is CASSVRTLESPIYF.

This clone was seen a single time. V usage is TRBV7-9 and J usage is TRBJ2-1, with 7 bases identical to TRBD2. The CDR3 runs 15 residues. CDR1 is SEHNR and CDR2 is FQNEAQ in the germline V gene (reference sequence). Trimming cost V 7 bases and J 5 bases; bases outside gene matches: 11. DNA of the CDR3: TGTGCCAGCACCCTAGTTAGCGGGCCTAACAATGAGCAGTTCTTC. Translating gives CASTLVSGPNNEQFF.

V and J are TRBV2 and TRBJ2-3, with 10 bases lining up with TRBD2. CDR3 length equals 13 residues. V shed 7 bases, J shed 6 bases, and the junction held 4 bases outside the gene matches. The germline V gene has CDR1 SNHLY and CDR2 FYNNEI. CDR3 DNA sequence: TGTGCCAGCACCCTAGCGGGAGCCGATACGCAGTATTTT. It is translated as CASTLAGADTQYF.

About this clone: Other DNA sequences in this specimen translate into the identical CDR3. The chain carries TRBV7-2 and TRBJ2-3, with D uncertain. V was shortened by 1 base and J by 2 bases, with 7 bases between the two germline ends. CDR1 is SGHTA, CDR2 FQGNSA, per germline. There are 14 residues in the CDR3. DNA of the CDR3: TGTGCCAGCAGCTTAGGACTCTCCACAGATACGCAGTATTTT. Translation: CASSLGLSTDTQYF.